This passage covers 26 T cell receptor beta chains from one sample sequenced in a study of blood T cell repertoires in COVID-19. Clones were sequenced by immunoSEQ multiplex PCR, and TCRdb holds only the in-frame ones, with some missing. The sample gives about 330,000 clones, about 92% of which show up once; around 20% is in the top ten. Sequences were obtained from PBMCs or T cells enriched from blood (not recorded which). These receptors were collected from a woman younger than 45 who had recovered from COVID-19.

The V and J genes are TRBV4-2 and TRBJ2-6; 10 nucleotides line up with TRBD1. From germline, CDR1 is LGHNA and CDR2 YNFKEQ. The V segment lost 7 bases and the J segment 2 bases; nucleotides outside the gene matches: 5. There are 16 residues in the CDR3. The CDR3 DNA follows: TGTGCCAGCACCGGGACAGGGGTGACTGGGGCCAACGTCCTGACTTTC. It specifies CASTGTGVTGANVLTF.

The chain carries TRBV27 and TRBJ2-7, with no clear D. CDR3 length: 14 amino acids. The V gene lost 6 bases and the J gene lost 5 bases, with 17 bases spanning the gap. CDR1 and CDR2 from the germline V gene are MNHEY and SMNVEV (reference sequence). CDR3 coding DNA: TGTGCCAGCAGGGTTGGGCAGCCTTGGAACGAGCAGTACTTC. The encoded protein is CASRVGQPWNEQYF.

The CDR3 DNA sequence: TGTGCCAGTAGTATAGGCGCGTCGGGGGGCTACACCTTC. As protein: CASSIGASGGYTF. The chain employs TRBV19 and TRBJ1-2; D not certain. Germline loops: CDR1 LNHDA, CDR2 SQIVND (reference sequence). Deletions cut 1 base from V and 8 bases from J, with 11 bases between. CDR3 length: 13 residues.

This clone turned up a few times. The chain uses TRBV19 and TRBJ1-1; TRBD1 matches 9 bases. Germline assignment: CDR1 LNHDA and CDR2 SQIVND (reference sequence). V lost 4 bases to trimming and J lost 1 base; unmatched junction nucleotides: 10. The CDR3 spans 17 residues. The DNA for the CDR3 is TGTGCCAGTAGTAACTACAGGGGGCTGATAACGAACACTGAAGCTTTCTTT. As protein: CASSNYRGLITNTEAFF.

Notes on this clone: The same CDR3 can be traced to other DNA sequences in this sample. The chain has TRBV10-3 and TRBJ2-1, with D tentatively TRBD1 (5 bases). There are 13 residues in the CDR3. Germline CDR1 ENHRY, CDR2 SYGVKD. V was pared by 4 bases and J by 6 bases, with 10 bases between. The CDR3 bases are TGTGCCATCAGTGGTCAGGGTCTCAATGAGCAGTTCTTC. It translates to CAISGQGLNEQFF.

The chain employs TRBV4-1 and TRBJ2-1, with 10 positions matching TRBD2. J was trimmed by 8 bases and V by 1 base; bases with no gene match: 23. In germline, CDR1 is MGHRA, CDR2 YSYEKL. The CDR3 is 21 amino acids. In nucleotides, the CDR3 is TGCGCCAGCAGCCAAGGATCGGGACCACCCGGGACTAGCGCATCGCGCGATGAGCAGTTCTTC. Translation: CASSQGSGPPGTSASRDEQFF.

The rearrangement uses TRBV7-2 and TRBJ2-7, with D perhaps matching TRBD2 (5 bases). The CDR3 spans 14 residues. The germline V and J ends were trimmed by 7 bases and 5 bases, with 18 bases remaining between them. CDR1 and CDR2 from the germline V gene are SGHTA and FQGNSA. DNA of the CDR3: TGTGCCAGCACCCTAGGGCTAGCTTTCGACGAGCAGTACTTC. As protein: CASTLGLAFDEQYF.

CDR3 sequence reads: CASSPGSGGNTEAFF. The CDR3 bases are TGTGCCAGCAGCCCAGGGTCCGGGGGAAACACTGAAGCTTTCTTT. The rearrangement uses TRBV7-6 and TRBJ1-1; tentative D call: TRBD1 (5 bases). Germline loops: CDR1 SGHVS, CDR2 FNYEAQ. Between the trimmed V and J ends, which lost 5 bases and 2 bases, there was a span of 15 bases. The CDR3 is made up of 15 amino acids.

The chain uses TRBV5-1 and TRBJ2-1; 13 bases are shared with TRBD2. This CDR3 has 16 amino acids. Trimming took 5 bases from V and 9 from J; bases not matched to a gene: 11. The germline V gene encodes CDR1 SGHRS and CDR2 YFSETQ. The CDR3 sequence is CASRTGTSGKTGEQFF. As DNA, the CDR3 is TGCGCCAGCAGGACCGGGACTAGCGGGAAAACGGGTGAGCAGTTCTTC.

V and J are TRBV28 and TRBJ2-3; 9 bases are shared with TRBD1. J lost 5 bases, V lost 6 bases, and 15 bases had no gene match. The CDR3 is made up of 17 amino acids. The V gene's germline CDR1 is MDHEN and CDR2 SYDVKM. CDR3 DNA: TGTGCCAGCAGCACACCTAACGGACAGGGGTTGGGAGATACGCAGTATTTT. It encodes CASSTPNGQGLGDTQYF. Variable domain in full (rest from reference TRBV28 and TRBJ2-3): DVKVTQSSRYLVKRTGEKVFLECVQDMDHENMFWYRQDPGLGLRLIYFSYDVKMKEKGDIPEGYSVSREKKERFSLILESASTNQTSMYLCASSTPNGQGLGDTQYFGPGTRLTVL.

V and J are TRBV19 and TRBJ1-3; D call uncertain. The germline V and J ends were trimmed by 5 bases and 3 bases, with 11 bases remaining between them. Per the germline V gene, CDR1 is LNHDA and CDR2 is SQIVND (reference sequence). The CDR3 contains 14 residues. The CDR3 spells CASSLMQNGNTIYF. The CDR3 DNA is TGTGCCAGTAGTTTGATGCAGAATGGAAACACCATATATTTT.

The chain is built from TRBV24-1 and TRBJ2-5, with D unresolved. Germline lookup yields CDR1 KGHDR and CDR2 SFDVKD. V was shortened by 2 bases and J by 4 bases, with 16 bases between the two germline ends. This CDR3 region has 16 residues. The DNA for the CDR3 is TGTGCCACCAGTGATTACCATTCTAAAACGGGAGAGACCCAGTACTTC. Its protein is CATSDYHSKTGETQYF.

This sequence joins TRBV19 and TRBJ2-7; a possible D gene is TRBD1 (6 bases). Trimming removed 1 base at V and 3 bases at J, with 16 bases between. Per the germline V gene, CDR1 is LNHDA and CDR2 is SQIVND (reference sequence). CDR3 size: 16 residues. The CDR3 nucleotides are TGTGCCAGTAGTATAGTGTCAGGGGTAATTTTCTACGAGCAGTACTTC. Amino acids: CASSIVSGVIFYEQYF.

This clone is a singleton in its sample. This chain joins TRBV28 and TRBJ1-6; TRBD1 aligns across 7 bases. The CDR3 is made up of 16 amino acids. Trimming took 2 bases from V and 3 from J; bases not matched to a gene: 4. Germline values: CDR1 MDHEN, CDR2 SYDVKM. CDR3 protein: CASSLGTVIYNSPLHF. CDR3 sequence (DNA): TGTGCCAGCAGTTTAGGGACAGTGATCTATAATTCACCCCTCCACTTT. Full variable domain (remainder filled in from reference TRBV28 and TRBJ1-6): DVKVTQSSRYLVKRTGEKVFLECVQDMDHENMFWYRQDPGLGLRLIYFSYDVKMKEKGDIPEGYSVSREKKERFSLILESASTNQTSMYLCASSLGTVIYNSPLHFGNGTRLTVT.

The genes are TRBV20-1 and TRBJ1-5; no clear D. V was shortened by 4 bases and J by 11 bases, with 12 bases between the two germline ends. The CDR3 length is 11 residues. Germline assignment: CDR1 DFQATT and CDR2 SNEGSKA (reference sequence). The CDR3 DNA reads TGCAGTGCTATCTTCCTAAAGTCCCAGCATTTT. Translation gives CSAIFLKSQHF.

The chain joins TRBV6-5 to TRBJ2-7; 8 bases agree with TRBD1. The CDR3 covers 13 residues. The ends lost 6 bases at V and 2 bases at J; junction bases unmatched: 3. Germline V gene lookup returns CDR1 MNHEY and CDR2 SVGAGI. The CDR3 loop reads CASSDRGTYEQYF. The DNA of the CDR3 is TGTGCCAGCAGCGACAGGGGAACCTACGAGCAGTACTTC.

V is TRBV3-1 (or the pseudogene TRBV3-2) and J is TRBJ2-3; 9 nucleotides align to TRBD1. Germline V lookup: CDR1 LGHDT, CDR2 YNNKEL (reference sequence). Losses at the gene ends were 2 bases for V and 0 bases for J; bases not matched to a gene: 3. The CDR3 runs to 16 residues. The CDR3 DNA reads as TGTGCCAGCAGCCAATTACAGGGGGCTAGCACAGATACGCAGTATTTT. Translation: CASSQLQGASTDTQYF.

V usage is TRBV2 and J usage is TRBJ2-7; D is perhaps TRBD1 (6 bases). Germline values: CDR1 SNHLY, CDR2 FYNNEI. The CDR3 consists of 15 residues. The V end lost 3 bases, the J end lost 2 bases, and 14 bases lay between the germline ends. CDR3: CASSEAGVSAYEQYF. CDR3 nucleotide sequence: TGTGCCAGCAGTGAGGCAGGGGTTAGCGCCTACGAGCAGTACTTC.

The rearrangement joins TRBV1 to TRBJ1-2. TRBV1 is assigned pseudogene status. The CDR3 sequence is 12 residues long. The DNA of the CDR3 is TGCACCAGCAGCCAAGATCCGTATGGCTACACCTTC. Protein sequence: CTSSQDPYGYTF.

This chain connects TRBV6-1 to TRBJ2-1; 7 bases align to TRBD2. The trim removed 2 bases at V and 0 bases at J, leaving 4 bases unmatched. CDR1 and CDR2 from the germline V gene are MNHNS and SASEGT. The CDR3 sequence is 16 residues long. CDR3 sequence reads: CASSERGRGSYNEQFF. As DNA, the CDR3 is TGTGCCAGCAGTGAACGAGGGAGGGGCTCCTACAATGAGCAGTTCTTC.

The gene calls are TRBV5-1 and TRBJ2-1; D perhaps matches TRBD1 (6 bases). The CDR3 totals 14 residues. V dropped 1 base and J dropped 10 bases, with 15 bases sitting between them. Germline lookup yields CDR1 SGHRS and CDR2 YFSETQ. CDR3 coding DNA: TGCGCCAGCAGCTTGCCATCAGGGGTTTCGGAGCAGTTCTTC. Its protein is CASSLPSGVSEQFF.

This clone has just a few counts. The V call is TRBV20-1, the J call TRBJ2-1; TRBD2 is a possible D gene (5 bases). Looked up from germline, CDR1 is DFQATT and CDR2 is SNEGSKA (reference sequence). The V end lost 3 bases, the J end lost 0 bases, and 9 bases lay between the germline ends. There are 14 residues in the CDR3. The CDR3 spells CSASTAGSYNEQFF. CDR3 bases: TGCAGTGCTAGTACGGCGGGCTCCTACAATGAGCAGTTCTTC.

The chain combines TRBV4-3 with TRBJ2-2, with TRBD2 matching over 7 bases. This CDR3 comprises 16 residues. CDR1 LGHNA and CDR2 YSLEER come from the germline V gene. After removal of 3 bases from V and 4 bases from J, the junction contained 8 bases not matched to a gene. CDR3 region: CASSHLSGKGTGELFF. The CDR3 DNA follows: TGCGCCAGCAGCCATCTGAGCGGGAAGGGCACCGGGGAGCTGTTTTTT.

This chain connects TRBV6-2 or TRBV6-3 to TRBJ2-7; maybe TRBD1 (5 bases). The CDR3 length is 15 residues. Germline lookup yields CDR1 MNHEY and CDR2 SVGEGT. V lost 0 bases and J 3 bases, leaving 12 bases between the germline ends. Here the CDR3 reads CASSYSGQSGYEQYF. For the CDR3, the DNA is TGTGCCAGCAGTTACTCGGGGCAGAGTGGCTACGAGCAGTACTTC.

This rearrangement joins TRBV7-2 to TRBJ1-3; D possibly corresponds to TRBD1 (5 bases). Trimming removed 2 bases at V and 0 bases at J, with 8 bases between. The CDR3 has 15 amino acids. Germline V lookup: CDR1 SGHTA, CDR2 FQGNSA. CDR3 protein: CASSLFQGSGNTIYF. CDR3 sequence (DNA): TGTGCCAGCAGCTTATTTCAGGGCTCTGGAAACACCATATATTTT.

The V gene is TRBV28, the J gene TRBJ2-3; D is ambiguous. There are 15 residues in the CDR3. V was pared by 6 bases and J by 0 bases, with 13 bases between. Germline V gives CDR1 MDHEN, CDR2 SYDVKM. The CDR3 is CASRPQFASTDTQYF. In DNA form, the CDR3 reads TGTGCCAGCAGACCGCAATTCGCGAGCACAGATACGCAGTATTTT. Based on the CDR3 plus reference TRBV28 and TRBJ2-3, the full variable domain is DVKVTQSSRYLVKRTGEKVFLECVQDMDHENMFWYRQDPGLGLRLIYFSYDVKMKEKGDIPEGYSVSREKKERFSLILESASTNQTSMYLCASRPQFASTDTQYFGPGTRLTVL.